One and the same sample provided the 9 T cell receptor beta chains below, sequenced in a study of T cell responses to AZD1222 COVID-19 vaccine. Sequenced by immunoSEQ multiplex PCR; TCRdb stores in-frame clones only, minus some. This table lists under 150,000 clones. The sequenced sample was peripheral blood. Source of these receptors: an adult in good health.

The chain has TRBV4-2 and TRBJ2-2, with D possibly TRBD2 on 7 matching bases. The CDR3 totals 16 residues. The germline gives CDR1 LGHNA, CDR2 YNFKEQ. V was trimmed by 2 bases and J by 3 bases, leaving 13 bases between them. The CDR3 is CASSQIGGGDTGELFF. CDR3 DNA: TGTGCCAGCAGCCAAATAGGGGGAGGGGACACCGGGGAGCTGTTTTTT.

The chain employs TRBV7-8 and TRBJ2-7, with D possibly TRBD2 on 5 matching bases. In germline, CDR1 is SGHVS, CDR2 FQNEAQ. Deletions cut 1 base from V and 3 bases from J, with 7 bases between. The CDR3 is made up of 13 amino acids. CDR3 residues: CASSLGRGYEQYF. CDR3 nucleotide sequence: TGTGCCAGCAGCTTAGGACGGGGCTACGAGCAGTACTTC.

The rearrangement joins TRBV12-3 or TRBV12-4 to TRBJ1-2; D might be TRBD1 (5 bases). V was pared by 4 bases and J by 4 bases, with 10 bases between. The CDR3 totals 13 residues. CDR3 sequence: CASSSAGGYGYTF. CDR3 nucleotide sequence: TGTGCCAGCAGTTCCGCCGGGGGCTATGGCTACACCTTC.

V is TRBV9 and J is TRBJ2-3, with 13 bases lining up with TRBD2. The CDR3 spans 17 residues. The ends lost 0 bases at V and 6 bases at J; junction bases unmatched: 7. CDR1 and CDR2 (germline): SGDLS, YYNGEE. In nucleotides, the CDR3 is TGTGCCAGCAGCGTAGGGCCGACTAGCGGGGGGTTGGATACGCAGTATTTT. This translates into CASSVGPTSGGLDTQYF.

The V call is TRBV28, the J call TRBJ1-4; D gene ambiguous. This CDR3 is 12 amino acids long. Germline V CDR1 and CDR2: MDHEN, SYDVKM. The V end lost 3 bases, the J end lost 9 bases, and 8 bases lay between the germline ends. CDR3 residues: CASSLEFKKLFF. As DNA, the CDR3 is TGTGCCAGCAGTTTGGAGTTTAAAAAACTGTTTTTT.

The rearrangement uses TRBV7-2 and TRBJ2-5, with D possibly TRBD1 on 6 matching bases. Germline V gives CDR1 SGHTA, CDR2 FQGNSA. The CDR3 has 14 amino acids. Deletions cut 7 bases from V and 1 base from J, with 13 bases between. This CDR3 reads CASTASRGQETQYF. The DNA of the CDR3 is TGTGCCAGCACCGCGTCCAGGGGCCAAGAGACCCAGTACTTC.

The genes are TRBV7-2 and TRBJ1-2; D unclear. The germline V and J ends were trimmed by 1 base and 12 bases, with 15 bases remaining between them. Germline-derived CDR1 and CDR2 are SGHTA and FQGNSA. The CDR3 is made up of 13 amino acids. Here the CDR3 DNA reads TGTGCCAGCAGCTTAGATGGCCGGATTGGGGACACCTTC. Amino acids: CASSLDGRIGDTF. Supplemented by reference TRBV7-2 and TRBJ1-2, the full variable domain reads GAGVSQSPSNKVTEKGKDVELRCDPISGHTALYWYRQSLGQGLEFLIYFQGNSAPDKSGLPSDRFSAERTGGSVSTLTIQRTQQEDSAVYLCASSLDGRIGDTFGSGTRLTVV.

The rearrangement uses TRBV21-1 and TRBJ1-1; TRBD1, the table's D call, was not compared with the DNA. TRBV21-1 is termed a pseudogene. This CDR3 has 19 residues. CDR3 DNA: TGTGCCAGCAGCAAAGCGCTTTTTGTATGTCTGGGCCTGTGCCCTGAAGCTTTCTTT. It yields the protein CASSKALFVCLGLCPEAFF.

The chain recombines TRBV5-1 with TRBJ2-5; TRBD1 matches at 7 bases. The germline V gene encodes CDR1 SGHRS and CDR2 YFSETQ. The CDR3 runs to 15 residues. V dropped 4 bases and J dropped 5; count of bases not matched to a gene: 11. The CDR3 spells CASSLTGDHVETQYF. The DNA for the CDR3 is TGCGCCAGCAGCCTAACAGGGGACCACGTGGAGACCCAGTACTTC.